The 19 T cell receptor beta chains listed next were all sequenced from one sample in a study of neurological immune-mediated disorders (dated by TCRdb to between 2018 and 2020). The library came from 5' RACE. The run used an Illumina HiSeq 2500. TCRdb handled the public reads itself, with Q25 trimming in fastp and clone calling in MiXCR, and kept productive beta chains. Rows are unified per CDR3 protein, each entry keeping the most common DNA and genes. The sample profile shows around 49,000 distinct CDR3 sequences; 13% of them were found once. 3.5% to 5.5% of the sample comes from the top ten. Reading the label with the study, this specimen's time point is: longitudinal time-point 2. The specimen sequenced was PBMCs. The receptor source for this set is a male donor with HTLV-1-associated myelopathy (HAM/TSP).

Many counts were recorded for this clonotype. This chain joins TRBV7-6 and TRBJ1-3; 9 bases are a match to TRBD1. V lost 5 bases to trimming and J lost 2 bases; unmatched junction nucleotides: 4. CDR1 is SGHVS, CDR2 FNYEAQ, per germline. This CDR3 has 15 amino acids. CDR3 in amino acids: CASSLDRGAGNTIYF. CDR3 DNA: TGTGCCAGCAGCCTTGACAGGGGGGCTGGAAACACCATATATTTT.

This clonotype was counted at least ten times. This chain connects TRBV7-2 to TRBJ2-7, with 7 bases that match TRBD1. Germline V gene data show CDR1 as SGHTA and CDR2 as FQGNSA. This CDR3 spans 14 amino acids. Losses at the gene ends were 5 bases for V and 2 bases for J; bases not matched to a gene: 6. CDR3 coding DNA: TGTGCCAGCAGCGCCCGACAGGGTACCTACGAGCAGTACTTC. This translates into CASSARQGTYEQYF.

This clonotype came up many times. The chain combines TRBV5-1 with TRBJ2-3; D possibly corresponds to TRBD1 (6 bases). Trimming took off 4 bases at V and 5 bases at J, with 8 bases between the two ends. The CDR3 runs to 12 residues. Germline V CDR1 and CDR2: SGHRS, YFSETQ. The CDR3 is CASSPQGDTQYF. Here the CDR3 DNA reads TGCGCCAGCAGCCCACAGGGAGATACGCAGTATTTT.

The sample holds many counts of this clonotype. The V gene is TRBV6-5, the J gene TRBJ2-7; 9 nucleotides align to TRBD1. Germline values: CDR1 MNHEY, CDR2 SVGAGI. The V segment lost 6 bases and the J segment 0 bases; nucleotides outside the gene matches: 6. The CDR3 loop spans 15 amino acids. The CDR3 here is CASSATGGGSYEQYF. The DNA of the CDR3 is TGTGCCAGCAGCGCGACAGGGGGGGGCTCCTACGAGCAGTACTTC.

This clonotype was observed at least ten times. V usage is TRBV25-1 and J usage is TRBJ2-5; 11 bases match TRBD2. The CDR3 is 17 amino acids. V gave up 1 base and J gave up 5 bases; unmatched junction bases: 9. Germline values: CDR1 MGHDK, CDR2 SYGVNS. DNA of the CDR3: TGTGCCAGCAGTGAATGGAATAGCGGGGGGGCATGGGAGACCCAGTACTTC. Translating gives CASSEWNSGGAWETQYF. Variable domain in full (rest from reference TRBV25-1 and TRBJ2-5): EADIYQTPRYLVIGTGKKITLECSQTMGHDKMYWYQQDPGMELHLIHYSYGVNSTEKGDLSSESTVSRIRTEHFPLTLESARPSHTSQYLCASSEWNSGGAWETQYFGPGTRLLVL.

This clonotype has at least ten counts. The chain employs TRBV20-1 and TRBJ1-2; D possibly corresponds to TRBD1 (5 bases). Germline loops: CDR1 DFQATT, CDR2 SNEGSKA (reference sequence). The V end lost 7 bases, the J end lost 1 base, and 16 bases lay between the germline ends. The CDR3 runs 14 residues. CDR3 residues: CSGTPNTLNYGYTF. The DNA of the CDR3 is TGCAGTGGGACACCTAATACCCTTAACTATGGCTACACCTTC.

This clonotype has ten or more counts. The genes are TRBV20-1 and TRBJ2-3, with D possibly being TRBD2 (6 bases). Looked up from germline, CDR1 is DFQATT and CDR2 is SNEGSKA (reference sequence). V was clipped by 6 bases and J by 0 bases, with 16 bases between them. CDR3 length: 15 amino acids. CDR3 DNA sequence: TGCAGTGCGTATAAAGCGGGCTTAAGCACAGATACGCAGTATTTT. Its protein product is CSAYKAGLSTDTQYF.

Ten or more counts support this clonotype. The CDR3 coding sequence is TGTGCCAGCAGCTTCACGGGGGTTCGCTACAATGAGCAGTTCTTC. It is translated as CASSFTGVRYNEQFF. V usage is TRBV7-3 and J usage is TRBJ2-1, with D perhaps matching TRBD2 (6 bases). V lost 3 bases to trimming and J lost 3 bases, with 12 bases between them. Germline V CDR1 and CDR2: SGHTA, FQGTGA. This CDR3 has 15 residues. Filled out from reference TRBV7-3 and TRBJ2-1, the complete variable domain reads GAGVSQTPSNKVTEKGKYVELRCDPISGHTALYWYRQSLGQGPEFLIYFQGTGAADDSGLPNDRFFAVRPEGSVSTLKIQRTERGDSAVYLCASSFTGVRYNEQFFGPGTRLTVL.

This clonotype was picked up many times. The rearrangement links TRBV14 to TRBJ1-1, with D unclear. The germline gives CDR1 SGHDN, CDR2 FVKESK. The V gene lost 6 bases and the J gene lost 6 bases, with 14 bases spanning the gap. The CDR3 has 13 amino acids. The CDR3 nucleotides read TGTGCCAGCAGACAAACGGTTTCGGCTGAAGCTTTCTTT. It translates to CASRQTVSAEAFF. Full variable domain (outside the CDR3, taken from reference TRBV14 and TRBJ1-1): EAGVTQFPSHSVIEKGQTVTLRCDPISGHDNLYWYRRVMGKEIKFLLHFVKESKQDESGMPNNRFLAERTGGTYSTLKVQPAELEDSGVYFCASRQTVSAEAFFGQGTRLTVV.

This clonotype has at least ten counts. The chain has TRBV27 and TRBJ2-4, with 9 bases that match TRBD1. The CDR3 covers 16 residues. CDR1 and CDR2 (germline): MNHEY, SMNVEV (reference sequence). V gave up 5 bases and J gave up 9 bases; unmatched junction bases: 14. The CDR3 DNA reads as TGTGCCAGCAGTCCGGGCACCGGGACAGGGATCGCCATTCAGTACTTC. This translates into CASSPGTGTGIAIQYF.

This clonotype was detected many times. The CDR3 DNA follows: TGTGCCAGCACCCCCACGGGCTTCCAAGGGACTGAAGCTTTCTTT. It encodes CASTPTGFQGTEAFF. The rearrangement joins TRBV6-2 or TRBV6-3 to TRBJ1-1; D uncertain. V was pared by 7 bases and J by 5 bases, with 20 bases between. The germline V gene encodes CDR1 MNHEY and CDR2 SVGEGT. The CDR3 runs to 15 residues.

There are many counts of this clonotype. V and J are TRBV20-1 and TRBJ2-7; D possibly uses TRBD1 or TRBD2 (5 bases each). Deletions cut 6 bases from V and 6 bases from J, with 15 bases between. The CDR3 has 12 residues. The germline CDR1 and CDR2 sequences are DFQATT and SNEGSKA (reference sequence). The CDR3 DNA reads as TGCAGTGCCAACCGTTTCGGGGCCGAGCAGTACTTC. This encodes CSANRFGAEQYF.

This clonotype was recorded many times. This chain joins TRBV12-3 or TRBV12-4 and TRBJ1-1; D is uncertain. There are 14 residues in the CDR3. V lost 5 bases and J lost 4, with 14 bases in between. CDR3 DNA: TGTGCCAGCAGTCTAGGGCCTCTGACCACTGAAGCTTTCTTT. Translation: CASSLGPLTTEAFF.

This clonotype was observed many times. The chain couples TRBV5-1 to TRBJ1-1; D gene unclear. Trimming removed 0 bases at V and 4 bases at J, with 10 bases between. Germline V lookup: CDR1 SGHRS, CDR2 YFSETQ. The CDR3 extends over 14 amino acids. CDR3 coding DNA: TGCGCCAGCAGCTTGGGACTTGTGGGCACTGAAGCTTTCTTT. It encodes CASSLGLVGTEAFF.

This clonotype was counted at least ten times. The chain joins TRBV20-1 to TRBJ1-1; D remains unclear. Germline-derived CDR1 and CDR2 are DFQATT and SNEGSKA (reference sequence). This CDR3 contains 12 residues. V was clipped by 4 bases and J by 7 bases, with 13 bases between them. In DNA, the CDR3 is TGCAGTGCTACAGATCGTGGTAGTGAAGCTTTCTTT. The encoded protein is CSATDRGSEAFF.

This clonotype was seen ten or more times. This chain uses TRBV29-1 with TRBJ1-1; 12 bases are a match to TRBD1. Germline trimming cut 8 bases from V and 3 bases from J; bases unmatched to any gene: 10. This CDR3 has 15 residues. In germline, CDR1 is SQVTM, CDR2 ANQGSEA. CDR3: CSSAGTGGLDTEAFF. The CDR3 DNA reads TGCAGCTCCGCCGGGACAGGGGGCCTGGACACTGAAGCTTTCTTT.

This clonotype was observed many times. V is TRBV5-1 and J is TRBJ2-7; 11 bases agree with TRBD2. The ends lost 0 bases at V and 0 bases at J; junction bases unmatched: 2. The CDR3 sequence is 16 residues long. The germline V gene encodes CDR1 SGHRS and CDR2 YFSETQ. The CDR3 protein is CASSLASGGISYEQYF. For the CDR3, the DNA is TGCGCCAGCAGCTTGGCTAGCGGGGGGATCTCCTACGAGCAGTACTTC. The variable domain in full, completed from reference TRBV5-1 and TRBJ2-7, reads KAGVTQTPRYLIKTRGQQVTLSCSPISGHRSVSWYQQTPGQGLQFLFEYFSETQRNKGNFPGRFSGRQFSNSRSEMNVSTLELGDSALYLCASSLASGGISYEQYFGPGTRLTVT.

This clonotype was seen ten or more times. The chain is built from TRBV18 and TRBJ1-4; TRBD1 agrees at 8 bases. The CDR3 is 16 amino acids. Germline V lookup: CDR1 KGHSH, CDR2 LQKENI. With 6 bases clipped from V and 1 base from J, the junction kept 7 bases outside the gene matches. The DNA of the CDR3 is TGTGCCAGCTCTCGAGGACAGGGCGGAACTAATGAAAAACTGTTTTTT. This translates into CASSRGQGGTNEKLFF.

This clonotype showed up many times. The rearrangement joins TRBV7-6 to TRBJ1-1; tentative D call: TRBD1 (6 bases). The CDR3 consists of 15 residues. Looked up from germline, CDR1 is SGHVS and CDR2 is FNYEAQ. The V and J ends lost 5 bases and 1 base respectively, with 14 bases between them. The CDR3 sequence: CASSPRGAENTEAFF. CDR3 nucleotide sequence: TGTGCCAGCAGCCCAAGGGGGGCCGAGAACACTGAAGCTTTCTTT.